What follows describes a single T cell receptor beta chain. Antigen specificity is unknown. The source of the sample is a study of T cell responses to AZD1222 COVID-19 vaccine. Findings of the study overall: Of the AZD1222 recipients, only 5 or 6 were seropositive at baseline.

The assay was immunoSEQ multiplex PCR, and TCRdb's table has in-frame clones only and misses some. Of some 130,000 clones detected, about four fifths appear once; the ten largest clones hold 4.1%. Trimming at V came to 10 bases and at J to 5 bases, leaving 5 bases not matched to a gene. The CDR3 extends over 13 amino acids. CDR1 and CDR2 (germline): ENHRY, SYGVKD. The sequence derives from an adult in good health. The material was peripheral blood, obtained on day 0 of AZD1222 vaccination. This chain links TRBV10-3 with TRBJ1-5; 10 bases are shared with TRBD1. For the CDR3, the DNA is TGTGCCACCGGGGACAGGGGCCATCAGCCCCAGCATTTT. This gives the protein CATGDRGHQPQHF.